This T cell receptor beta chain was documented in a study of lymphopenia after photon versus proton radiotherapy. Notes on the study in general: Relative stability marked proton patients; photon patients lost diversity and naive cells. In patients who died, overall survival fell as post-nadir TCR diversity dropped more. Post-nadir diversity loss with photons came from oligoclonal expansion, particularly CD8+ Temra cells. Authors raise, but do not show, better survival with proton therapy.

This clone was seen a handful of times. Its antigen is currently unknown. Profiling relied on immunoSEQ multiplex PCR, and the TCRdb table lists in-frame clones only, not all of them. Of 25,000 to 30,000 clones in the sample, about 91% were seen once. Trimming removed 11 bases from V and 7 bases from J; junction bases left unmatched: 5. Germline CDR1 and CDR2: SNHLY and FYNNEI. This CDR3 is built from 12 residues. The receptor was isolated from a man in his fifties with gastric cancer. This sample comprised peripheral blood, obtained from a patient treated with photon-based radiotherapy. The rearrangement joins TRBV2 to TRBJ1-6; 7 nucleotides match TRBD1. Here the CDR3 DNA reads TGTGCCTGCGGGGACAGAAATTCACCCCTCCACTTT. This codes for CACGDRNSPLHF.